This T cell receptor (beta chain) was captured in a study of blood T cell repertoires in COVID-19. Study context: From T cells, B-cell-depleted T cells, or PBMCs came the material, which was cDNA or gDNA.

Some clones are missing from TCRdb's copy, which holds only in-frame ones; the method was immunoSEQ multiplex PCR. The repertoire holds 300,000 to 450,000 clones, with about 92% as singletons. The junction had 6 bases not matched to a gene; V was cut back by 0 bases and J by 6 bases. The V gene's germline CDR1 is MNHNY and CDR2 SVGAGI (reference sequence). This CDR3 contains 16 residues. Enrolled during active infection, Seattle patients were then followed longitudinally. This chain connects TRBV6-6 to TRBJ2-1; 9 bases align to TRBD2. The sequence was collected from a woman aged 55-70 years with COVID-19, enrolled during active disease. The sample comprised peripheral blood. The CDR3 DNA is TGTGCCAGCAGTTACTCGTCCGGGACTAGCTTCAATGAGCAGTTCTTC. This translates into CASSYSSGTSFNEQFF.